The 9 T cell receptor beta chains below were found in one sample sequenced in a study of identical twins. Via MiXCR, TCRdb re-called the 5' RACE reads, giving one row per CDR3 protein. Here the sample spans around 490,000 distinct CDR3 sequences, around 15% being singletons. In addition, the sample was reused for a study of yellow fever vaccine responses in identical twins.

The sample comprised CD4+ T cells sorted from blood. All receptors derive from a woman aged 18-29 years in good health.

A few counts support this clonotype. The J gene is TRBJ2-7, the V gene TRBV29-1, with D possibly matching TRBD1 (5 bases). V was cut by 6 bases and J by 0 bases, with 15 bases left in between. The CDR3 is made up of 14 amino acids. CDR1 SQVTM and CDR2 ANQGSEA come from the germline V gene. The CDR3: CSVQTAWSSYEQYF. In DNA form, the CDR3 reads TGCAGCGTCCAGACAGCCTGGAGCTCCTACGAGCAGTACTTC.

A few counts support this clonotype. J is TRBJ1-1 and V is TRBV29-1; 8 nucleotides line up with TRBD1. The CDR3 loop spans 14 amino acids. Germline trimming cut 7 bases from V and 2 bases from J; bases unmatched to any gene: 9. From germline, CDR1 is SQVTM and CDR2 ANQGSEA. The DNA of the CDR3 is TGCAGCGCCGGAAAGGACAGGGTAAACACTGAAGCTTTCTTT. This gives the protein CSAGKDRVNTEAFF.

Only a few counts were recorded for this clonotype. This chain connects TRBV11-2 to TRBJ2-3, with D possibly called TRBD1 or TRBD2 (5 bases each). This CDR3 is 15 amino acids long. V lost 7 bases to trimming and J lost 2 bases, with 16 bases between them. Germline-derived CDR1 and CDR2 are SGHAT and FQNNGV. CDR3 protein: CASNVGAAPTDTQYF. DNA of the CDR3: TGTGCCAGCAACGTCGGGGCGGCCCCCACAGATACGCAGTATTTT.

This clonotype was counted only a few times. The chain uses TRBV4-2 and TRBJ1-2, with TRBD1 as a possible D gene (5 bases). Germline CDR1 is LGHNA and CDR2 is YNFKEQ. The length of the CDR3 is 13 residues. V lost 5 bases to trimming and J lost 6 bases, with 13 bases between them. In nucleotides, the CDR3 is TGTGCCAGCAGCACCTCAGGGTGGGATGGCTACACCTTC. Its protein product is CASSTSGWDGYTF.

This clonotype was observed a handful of times. This chain joins TRBV5-1 and TRBJ2-5, with TRBD2 identical over 9 bases. The germline gives CDR1 SGHRS, CDR2 YFSETQ. Germline trimming cut 4 bases from V and 4 bases from J; bases unmatched to any gene: 8. This CDR3 comprises 15 residues. This CDR3 is CASSLGAGGRETQYF. CDR3 DNA sequence: TGCGCCAGCAGCCTGGGAGCGGGGGGTAGAGAGACCCAGTACTTC.

The rearrangement uses TRBV12-3 or TRBV12-4 and TRBJ1-1; TRBD1 matches at 10 bases. CDR3 length equals 17 residues. With 5 bases clipped from V and 3 bases from J, the junction kept 12 bases outside the gene matches. For the CDR3, the DNA is TGTGCCAGCAGTCCCCGGACAGGGGGAAGGGATTACACTGAAGCTTTCTTT. Its translation is CASSPRTGGRDYTEAFF.

The chain is built from TRBV5-1 and TRBJ2-7; D may be TRBD2 (5 bases). The CDR3 loop spans 12 amino acids. Per the germline V gene, CDR1 is SGHRS and CDR2 is YFSETQ. Trimming removed 4 bases at V and 5 bases at J, with 10 bases between. Written as DNA, the CDR3 is TGCGCCAGCAGCAAGGGAGAACACGAGCAGTACTTC. Protein sequence: CASSKGEHEQYF.

This clonotype was detected only a few times. This chain links TRBV20-1 with TRBJ2-7, with TRBD2 matching 14 bases. The CDR3 runs 16 residues. The ends lost 1 base at V and 1 base at J; junction bases unmatched: 3. From germline, CDR1 is DFQATT and CDR2 SNEGSKA (reference sequence). CDR3 sequence (DNA): TGCAGTGCTAGAGGGACTAGCGGGAGGCCGTCCTACGAGCAGTACTTC. Amino acid sequence: CSARGTSGRPSYEQYF.

V usage is TRBV7-9 and J usage is TRBJ1-6; TRBD1 aligns across 8 bases. V dropped 1 base and J dropped 11; count of bases not matched to a gene: 1. Per the germline V gene, CDR1 is SEHNR and CDR2 is FQNEAQ (reference sequence). The length of the CDR3 is 13 residues. CDR3 protein: CASSLGTGTPLHF. The CDR3 region has the DNA TGTGCCAGCAGCTTAGGGACAGGGACACCCCTCCACTTT.